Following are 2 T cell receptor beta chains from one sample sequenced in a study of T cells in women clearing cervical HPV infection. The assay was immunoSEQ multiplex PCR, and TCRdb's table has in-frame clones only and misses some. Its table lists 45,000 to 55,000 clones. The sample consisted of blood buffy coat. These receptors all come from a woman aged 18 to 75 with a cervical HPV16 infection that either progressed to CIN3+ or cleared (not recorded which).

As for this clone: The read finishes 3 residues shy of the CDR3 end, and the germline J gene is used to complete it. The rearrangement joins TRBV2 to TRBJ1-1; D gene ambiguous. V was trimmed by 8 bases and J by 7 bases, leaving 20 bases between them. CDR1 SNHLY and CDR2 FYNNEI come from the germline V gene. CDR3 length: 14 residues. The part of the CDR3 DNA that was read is TGTGCCAGCGGAACTAGTGCCAGGTATAATGAA. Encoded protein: CASGTSARYNE. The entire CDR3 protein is CASGTSARYNEAFF.

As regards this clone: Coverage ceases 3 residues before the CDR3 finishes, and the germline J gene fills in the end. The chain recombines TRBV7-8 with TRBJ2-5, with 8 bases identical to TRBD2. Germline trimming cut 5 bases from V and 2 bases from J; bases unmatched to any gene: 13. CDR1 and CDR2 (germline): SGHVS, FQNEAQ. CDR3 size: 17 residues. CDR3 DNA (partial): TGTGCCAGCAGCCACCCAGGAGCGGGAGACGAGCAAGAGACC. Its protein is CASSHPGAGDEQET. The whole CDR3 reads CASSHPGAGDEQETQYF.